The sequence of this T cell receptor (beta chain) was determined in a study of blood T cell repertoires in COVID-19. Study details: The United States, Italy and Spain supplied acute and convalescent COVID-19 samples. The cDNA or gDNA used as material had been derived from T cells, B-cell-depleted T cells, or PBMCs.

In the authors' methods: Researchers report that nucleated cell counts were estimated from reference gene primer amplification. The protocol was immunoSEQ multiplex PCR, while the TCRdb copy is restricted to in-frame clones and leaves out a portion. V and J calls and clone size are copied from that table; D and trimming were computed from the DNA. The table shows approximately 90,000 clones, with 78% occurring only once. During active infection, Seattle patients enrolled and were then monitored through disease. The sequence derives from a man aged 65-85 years with COVID-19, enrolled during active disease. Input material: peripheral blood.

CDR3 sequence reads: CATSTRTEQFF. DNA for the CDR3: TGTGCCACCAGTACTAGAACGGAGCAGTTCTTC. The rearrangement joins TRBV24-1 to TRBJ2-1; possible D gene TRBD2, 5 bases. Germline-derived CDR1 and CDR2 are KGHDR and SFDVKD. Trimming shortened V by 6 bases and J by 10 bases, and 9 bases separated the two germline ends. This CDR3 has 11 amino acids.